This TCR beta chain was sequenced for a study of T cells in Graves' hyperthyroidism and ophthalmopathy. Ten or more counts support this clonotype. Antigen unknown. Disease duration under 2 months; hyperthyroidism patients were aged 18 to 65. It was roughly 10 ml of fresh peripheral blood that supplied the PBMCs. The CDR3 regions of TCR beta were amplified from RNA transcripts. RT-PCR in the first round (using the HTBI primer set) targeted the TCR CDR3. Each CDR3 protein is one row after TCRdb ran MiXCR on the multiplex PCR reads. The data contain under 350,000 distinct CDR3 sequences, roughly 13% of them seen just once; the ten biggest clones take up around 8%. Study-wide points: Blood held most thyroid clonotypes expanded above 0.001 frequency.

The receptor comes from a woman aged 40-49 years with Graves' hyperthyroidism. Sequencing was performed on blood.

CDR3 sequence: CASSYTGGAGELFF. CDR3 nucleotide sequence: TGTGCCAGCAGCTACACAGGGGGTGCCGGGGAGCTGTTTTTT. V is TRBV3-1 and J is TRBJ2-2, with 8 bases that match TRBD1. CDR3 length equals 14 residues. The trim removed 5 bases at V and 6 bases at J, leaving 5 bases unmatched. The germline CDR1 and CDR2 sequences are LGHDT and YNNKEL (reference sequence).